This T cell receptor beta chain was identified during a study of CD8+CD57+ T cells in acquired aplastic anemia. Study-wide context: Each DNA sample taken from sorted CD4+ and CD8+ cells came to about 3.2 ug on average. For CD4+ cells, healthy donors had an average of roughly 11 million reads.

The CDR3 runs 15 residues. Germline CDR1 is DFQATT and CDR2 is SNEGSKA (reference sequence). Genomic DNA, serving as template, underwent TCR beta VDJ and CDR3 profiling. TCRdb itself ran the reads through MiXCR, one entry per CDR3 protein. The sample has hundreds of thousands of distinct CDR3 sequences, 65% to 75% seen once. Comments on this clonotype: Its antigen is unknown. A read error may produce the germline difference seen at one junction end.

Study-wide results and limits: In common between the patients and the controls were twenty-nine CD8+ CDR3 sequences.

The sequenced sample was sorted CD4+, CD8+, or CD8+CD57+ T cells (not recorded which) from PBMCs. The genes are TRBV20-1 and TRBJ1-2; 8 bases agree with TRBD1. The sequence derives from a human donor in good health, serving as a control. The CDR3 sequence is CSASNRGKSLYGYTF. The CDR3 DNA follows: TGCAGCGCTAGCAACAGGGGGAAGTCTCTCTATGGCTACACCTTC.